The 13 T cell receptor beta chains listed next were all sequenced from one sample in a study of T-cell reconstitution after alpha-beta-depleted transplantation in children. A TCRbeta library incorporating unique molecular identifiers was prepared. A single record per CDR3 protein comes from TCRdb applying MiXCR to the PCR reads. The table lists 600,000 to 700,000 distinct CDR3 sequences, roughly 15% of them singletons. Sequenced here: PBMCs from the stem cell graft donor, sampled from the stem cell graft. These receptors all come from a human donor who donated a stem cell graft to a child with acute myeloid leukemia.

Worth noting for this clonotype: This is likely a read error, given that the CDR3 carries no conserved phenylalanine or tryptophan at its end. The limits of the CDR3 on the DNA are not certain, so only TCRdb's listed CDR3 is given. CDR3 sequence: CASSQDPDGEFI. The V and J genes are TRBV3-1 and TRBJ2-1; TRBD1 is the table's D call and was not checked against the DNA. Germline V gives CDR1 LGHDT, CDR2 YNNKEL (reference sequence). With termini counted, the CDR3 has 12 amino acids.

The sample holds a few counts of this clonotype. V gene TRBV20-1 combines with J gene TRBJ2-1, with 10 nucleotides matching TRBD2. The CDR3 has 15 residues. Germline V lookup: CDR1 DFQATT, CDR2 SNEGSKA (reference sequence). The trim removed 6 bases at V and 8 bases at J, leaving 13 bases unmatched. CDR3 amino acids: CSALPLTSGVDEQFF. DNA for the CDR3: TGCAGTGCCTTACCCTTAACTAGCGGGGTCGATGAGCAGTTCTTC.

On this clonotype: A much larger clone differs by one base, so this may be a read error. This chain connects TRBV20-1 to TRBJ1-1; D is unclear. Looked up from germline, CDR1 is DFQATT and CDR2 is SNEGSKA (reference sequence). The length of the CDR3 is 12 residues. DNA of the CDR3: TGCTGTGCTAGGCGGCAGGCCCTGGGAGCTTTCTTT. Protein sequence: CCARRQALGAFF.

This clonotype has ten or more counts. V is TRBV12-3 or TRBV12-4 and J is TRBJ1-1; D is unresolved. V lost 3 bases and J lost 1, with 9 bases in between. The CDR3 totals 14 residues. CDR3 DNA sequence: TGTGCCAGCAGTTTTAACTTAAGGAACACTGAAGCTTTCTTT. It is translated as CASSFNLRNTEAFF.

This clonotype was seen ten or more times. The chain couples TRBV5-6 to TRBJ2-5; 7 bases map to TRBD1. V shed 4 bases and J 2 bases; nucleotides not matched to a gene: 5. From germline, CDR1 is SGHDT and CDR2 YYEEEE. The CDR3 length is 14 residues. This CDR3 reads CASSRLGQQETQYF. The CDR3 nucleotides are TGTGCCAGCAGCAGACTGGGACAGCAAGAGACCCAGTACTTC. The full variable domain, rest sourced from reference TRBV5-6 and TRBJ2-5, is DAGVTQSPTHLIKTRGQQVTLRCSPKSGHDTVSWYQQALGQGPQFIFQYYEEEERQRGNFPDRFSGHQFPNYSSELNVNALLLGDSALYLCASSRLGQQETQYFGPGTRLLVL.

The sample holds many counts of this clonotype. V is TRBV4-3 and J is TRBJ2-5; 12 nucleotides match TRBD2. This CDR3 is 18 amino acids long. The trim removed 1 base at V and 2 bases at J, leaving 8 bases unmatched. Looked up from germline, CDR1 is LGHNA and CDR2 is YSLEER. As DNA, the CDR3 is TGCGCCAGCAGCCAAGCCCTAGCGGGGGGGATGAGGCAAGAGACCCAGTACTTC. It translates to CASSQALAGGMRQETQYF.

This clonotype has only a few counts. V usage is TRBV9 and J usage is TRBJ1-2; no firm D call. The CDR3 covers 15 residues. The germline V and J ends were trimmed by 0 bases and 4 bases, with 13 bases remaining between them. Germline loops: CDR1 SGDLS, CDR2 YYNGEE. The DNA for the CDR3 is TGTGCCAGCAGCGTAGAACCGTCGGACGGCTATGGCTACACCTTC. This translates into CASSVEPSDGYGYTF.

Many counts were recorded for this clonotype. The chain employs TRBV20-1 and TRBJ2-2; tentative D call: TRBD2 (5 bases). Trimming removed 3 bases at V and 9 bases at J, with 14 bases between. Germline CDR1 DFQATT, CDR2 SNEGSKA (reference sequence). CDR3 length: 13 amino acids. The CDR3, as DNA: TGCAGTGCTAGCAAGGTCTTCGGGAGGGAGCTGTTTTTT. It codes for CSASKVFGRELFF.

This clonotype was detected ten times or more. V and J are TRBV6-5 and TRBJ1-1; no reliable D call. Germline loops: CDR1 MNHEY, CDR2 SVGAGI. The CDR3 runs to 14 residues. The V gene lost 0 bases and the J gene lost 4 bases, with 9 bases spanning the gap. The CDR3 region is CASSYSRDPTEAFF. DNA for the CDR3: TGTGCCAGCAGTTACTCTCGAGACCCCACTGAAGCTTTCTTT.

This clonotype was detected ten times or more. The CDR3 region has the DNA TGTGCCAGCAGCTATCCCGCGGGTAACTATGGCTACACCTTC. Its translation is CASSYPAGNYGYTF. The chain is built from TRBV7-9 and TRBJ1-2; D not resolved. CDR1 and CDR2 from the germline V gene are SEHNR and FQNEAQ (reference sequence). This CDR3 region has 14 residues. Trimming left V 4 bases short and J 1 base short, with 10 bases between.

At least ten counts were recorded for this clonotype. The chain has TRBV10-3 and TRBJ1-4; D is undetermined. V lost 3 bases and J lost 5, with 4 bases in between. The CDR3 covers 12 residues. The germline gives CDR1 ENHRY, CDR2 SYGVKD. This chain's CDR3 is CAISEENEKLFF. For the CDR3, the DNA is TGTGCCATCAGTGAAGAGAATGAAAAACTGTTTTTT.

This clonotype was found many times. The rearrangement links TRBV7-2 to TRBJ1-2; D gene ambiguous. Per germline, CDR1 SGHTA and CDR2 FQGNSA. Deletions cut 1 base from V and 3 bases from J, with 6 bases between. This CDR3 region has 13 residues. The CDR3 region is CASSLGDDYGYTF. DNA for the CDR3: TGTGCCAGCAGCTTAGGAGACGACTATGGCTACACCTTC. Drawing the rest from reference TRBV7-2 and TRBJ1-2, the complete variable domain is GAGVSQSPSNKVTEKGKDVELRCDPISGHTALYWYRQSLGQGLEFLIYFQGNSAPDKSGLPSDRFSAERTGGSVSTLTIQRTQQEDSAVYLCASSLGDDYGYTFGSGTRLTVV.

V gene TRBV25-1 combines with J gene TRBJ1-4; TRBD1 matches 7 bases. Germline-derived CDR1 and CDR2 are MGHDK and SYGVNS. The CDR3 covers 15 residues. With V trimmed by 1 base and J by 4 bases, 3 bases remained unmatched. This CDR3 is CASSESGQVNEKLFF. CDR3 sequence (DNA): TGTGCCAGCAGTGAATCCGGACAGGTTAATGAAAAACTGTTTTTT.